This is a list of T cell receptor beta chains from one sample in a study of blood T cell repertoires in COVID-19. Data came from immunoSEQ multiplex PCR; TCRdb stores just in-frame clones and leaves some out. The sample includes 120,000 or so clones, 80% to 85% of them seen just once. The sample comprised PBMCs or T cells enriched from blood (not recorded which). All receptors come from a woman in her twenties or thirties who had recovered from COVID-19. CDR3s include the opening cysteine and the closing phenylalanine or tryptophan. Fields, in order: D gene, V gene, clone size, J gene, CDR3 protein, CDR3 DNA. D genes are given only for firm matches. Clone size is given for some rows only: seen once, a few or many times, or a class if the clone is expanded.

>-|TRBV5-6|-|TRBJ1-1
CASSLREGAEAFF
TGTGCCAGCAGCTTGAGGGAGGGGGCTGAAGCTTTCTTT
>TRBD1|TRBV18|-|TRBJ2-3
CASSRDRSTDTQYF
TGTGCCAGCTCCCGGGACAGAAGCACAGATACGCAGTATTTT
>TRBD2|TRBV11-1|-|TRBJ2-5
CASSLLAANQETQYF
TGTGCCAGCAGCTTACTAGCGGCTAATCAAGAGACCCAGTACTTC
>TRBD2|TRBV10-1|-|TRBJ2-3
CARGLAGECTQYF
TGCGCCAGGGGACTAGCGGGAGAGTGTACGCAGTATTTT
>-|TRBV10-3|-|TRBJ2-3
CAITPGVPTDTQYF
TGTGCCATCACCCCGGGAGTCCCCACAGATACGCAGTATTTT
>TRBD1|TRBV7-2|-|TRBJ1-1
CASSHRTGLANTEAFF
TGTGCCAGCAGCCACAGGACAGGATTAGCCAACACTGAAGCTTTCTTT
>-|TRBV5-1|-|TRBJ1-2
CASSYSGVEFGYTF
TGCGCCAGCAGCTACAGTGGTGTTGAATTCGGCTACACCTTC
>TRBD2|TRBV7-3|-|TRBJ2-3
CASSPMGGNTDTQYF
TGTGCCAGCAGCCCCATGGGGGGGAACACAGATACGCAGTATTTT
>-|TRBV12-3/TRBV12-4|-|TRBJ1-1
CASRFHQGSEAFF
TGTGCCAGCAGGTTTCATCAGGGTTCCGAAGCTTTCTTT
>-|TRBV6-2/TRBV6-3|once|TRBJ1-1
CASSYNRAFYEAFF
TGTGCCAGCAGTTATAACAGAGCTTTTTATGAAGCTTTCTTT
>-|TRBV7-6|-|TRBJ1-1
CASRQLRQYPTEAFF
TGTGCCAGCCGCCAACTGAGGCAATACCCCACTGAAGCTTTCTTT
>TRBD2|TRBV5-6|-|TRBJ2-7
CASRLAGEGGYEQYF
TGTGCCAGCAGGCTAGCGGGAGAGGGCGGGTACGAGCAGTACTTC
>-|TRBV7-8|-|TRBJ2-1
CASTSRDFYNEQFF
TGTGCCAGCACCTCCCGGGACTTCTACAATGAGCAGTTCTTC
>-|TRBV12-5|-|TRBJ2-3
CASGLSLTGTWFDTQYF
TGTGCTAGTGGTTTGTCGCTAACCGGGACATGGTTTGATACGCAGTATTTT
>TRBD1|TRBV24-1|-|TRBJ1-2
CATSARTGDPYGYTF
TGTGCCACCAGTGCCAGGACAGGGGACCCCTATGGCTACACCTTC
>-|TRBV7-3|few|TRBJ2-7
CASSLPYPGDDGRYEQYF
TGTGCCAGCAGCTTACCCTATCCGGGGGACGACGGGCGATACGAGCAGTACTTC
>-|TRBV7-9|-|TRBJ2-7
CASSLSGRGATPAYEQYF
TGTGCCAGCAGCTTATCTGGCCGGGGGGCTACTCCGGCCTACGAGCAGTACTTC
>TRBD1|TRBV18|-|TRBJ2-3
CASSRDRGSTDTQYF
TGTGCCAGCTCTCGGGACAGGGGAAGCACAGATACGCAGTATTTT
>TRBD2|TRBV30|-|TRBJ2-1
CAWSRRGLAGVRHEQFF
TGTGCCTGGAGTCGGAGGGGACTAGCGGGAGTCAGGCATGAGCAGTTCTTC
>TRBD1|TRBV19|-|TRBJ1-2
CASSPGQLLPYGYTF
TGTGCCAGTAGTCCGGGACAGCTTTTGCCCTATGGCTACACCTTC
>-|TRBV7-9|-|TRBJ1-3
CASSPGSGNTIYF
TGTGCCAGCAGCCCAGGCTCTGGAAACACCATATATTTT
>-|TRBV29-1|-|TRBJ2-3
CSVGGLRDTDTQYF
TGCAGCGTTGGGGGACTCCGAGACACAGATACGCAGTATTTT
>TRBD2|TRBV6-1|-|TRBJ2-5
CASSETGTSGQETQYF
TGTGCCAGCAGTGAAACCGGGACTAGCGGTCAAGAGACCCAGTACTTC
>TRBD2|TRBV9|-|TRBJ2-3
CASSGGTSGGEDTQYF
TGTGCCAGCAGCGGCGGGACTAGCGGGGGCGAAGATACGCAGTATTTT
>-|TRBV4-3|-|TRBJ2-7
CASSQAKSEIFYEQYF
TGCGCCAGCAGCCAAGCGAAGAGCGAAATCTTCTACGAGCAGTACTTC
>TRBD2|TRBV7-9|-|TRBJ2-7
CASSPGLAVGEQYF
TGTGCCAGCAGCCCGGGACTAGCTGTGGGGGAGCAGTACTTC
>-|TRBV10-1|-|TRBJ1-2
CASSGALNYGYTF
TGCGCCAGCTCAGGGGCTCTAAACTATGGCTACACCTTC
>TRBD1|TRBV7-7|-|TRBJ2-2
CASSSAGQGFAGELFF
TGTGCTAGCAGCTCAGCGGGACAGGGGTTTGCCGGGGAGCTGTTTTTT
>-|TRBV19|-|TRBJ1-5
CASSIGGGSNQPQHF
TGTGCCAGTAGTATAGGGGGGGGTAGCAATCAGCCCCAGCATTTT
>-|TRBV30|once|TRBJ1-1
CAWKRDRALNTEAFF
TGTGCCTGGAAGCGCGACCGCGCTTTGAACACTGAAGCTTTCTTT